Presented here are 4 T cell receptor beta chains from one specimen sequenced in a study of T cell clones after liver transplantation. This table comes from immunoSEQ multiplex PCR, and its TCRdb copy is limited to in-frame clones, with some not included. This table holds about 71,000 clones, about four fifths found once. Sequenced here: CD4+ T cells from blood, sampled 12 months after liver transplant. These TCRs come from a human patient who received a liver transplant. The graft donor may have given rise to some T cells.

The V call is TRBV18, the J call TRBJ2-7; D gene ambiguous. The CDR3 contains 14 residues. The germline CDR1 and CDR2 sequences are KGHSH and LQKENI. Trimming shortened V by 3 bases and J by 0 bases, and 9 bases separated the two germline ends. The CDR3 sequence is CASSPRPDSYEQYF. CDR3 DNA: TGTGCCAGCTCACCCCGGCCAGACTCCTACGAGCAGTACTTC.

The genes are TRBV5-6 and TRBJ2-2; tentative D call: TRBD1 (5 bases). The CDR3 sequence is 15 residues long. The V gene lost 3 bases and the J gene lost 2 bases, with 11 bases spanning the gap. The germline gives CDR1 SGHDT, CDR2 YYEEEE. CDR3 sequence reads: CASSSGRTNTGELFF. The CDR3, as DNA: TGTGCCAGCAGCTCGGGTCGGACAAACACCGGGGAGCTGTTTTTT.

This clone was counted a single time. This rearrangement joins TRBV5-1 to TRBJ1-2; TRBD1 might be the D (6 bases). The V end lost 3 bases, the J end lost 4 bases, and 16 bases lay between the germline ends. Germline V CDR1 and CDR2: SGHRS, YFSETQ. The CDR3 is made up of 15 amino acids. CDR3 loop: CASSSGTPPSYGYTF. The CDR3 region has the DNA TGCGCCAGCAGCTCTGGGACACCGCCTTCCTATGGCTACACCTTC.

The chain has TRBV7-8 and TRBJ1-3; D gene unclear. Germline V gene data show CDR1 as SGHVS and CDR2 as FQNEAQ. V lost 1 base to trimming and J lost 0 bases, with 19 bases between them. The CDR3 loop spans 19 amino acids. Here the CDR3 reads CASSLGSTQPLYSGNTIYF. CDR3 nucleotides: TGTGCCAGCAGCTTAGGTTCAACCCAGCCACTTTACTCTGGAAACACCATATATTTT.